This TCR beta chain appears in the sequencing data of a study of cytomegalovirus exposure and HLA in healthy donors. Notes on the study in general: It was in a later analysis that TCR association rates were seen to vary by HLA locus, highest for DRB1 and lowest for HLA-C. Likely technical artifact: a cluster of highly shared sequence variants. Among CMV-associated TCR beta chains, most appeared HLA-restricted in a later analysis. Later analysis identified several of the most significant clusters that appeared linked to common viral pathogens.

The CDR3 spans 13 residues. Germline CDR1 is GTSNPN and CDR2 is SVGIG (reference sequence). Trimming removed 3 bases from V and 8 bases from J; junction bases left unmatched: 6. As concerns this clone: Antigen specificity is unknown.

A multiplex PCR was run with 60 Vbeta primers and 13 Jbeta primers. Here immunoSEQ multiplex PCR was the method, and the copy in TCRdb shows in-frame clones only, minus some. There are 160,000 or so clones in the sample; 80% to 90% occur only once, and roughly 2.4% lies in the top ten. Material for sequencing was PBMCs. This sequence joins TRBV30 and TRBJ1-4, with TRBD1 identical over 7 bases. The receptor was isolated from a woman in her late teens or twenties in good health and CMV-seronegative. The DNA for the CDR3 is TGTGCCTGGAGCGCAGGGGGGTGGGAAAAACTGTTTTTT. This encodes CAWSAGGWEKLFF. Full variable domain (remainder filled in from reference TRBV30 and TRBJ1-4): SQTIHQWPATLVQPVGSPLSLECTVEGTSNPNLYWYRQAAGRGLQLLFYSVGIGQISSEVPQNLSASRPQDRQFILSSKKLLLSDSGFYLCAWSAGGWEKLFFGSGTQLSVL.